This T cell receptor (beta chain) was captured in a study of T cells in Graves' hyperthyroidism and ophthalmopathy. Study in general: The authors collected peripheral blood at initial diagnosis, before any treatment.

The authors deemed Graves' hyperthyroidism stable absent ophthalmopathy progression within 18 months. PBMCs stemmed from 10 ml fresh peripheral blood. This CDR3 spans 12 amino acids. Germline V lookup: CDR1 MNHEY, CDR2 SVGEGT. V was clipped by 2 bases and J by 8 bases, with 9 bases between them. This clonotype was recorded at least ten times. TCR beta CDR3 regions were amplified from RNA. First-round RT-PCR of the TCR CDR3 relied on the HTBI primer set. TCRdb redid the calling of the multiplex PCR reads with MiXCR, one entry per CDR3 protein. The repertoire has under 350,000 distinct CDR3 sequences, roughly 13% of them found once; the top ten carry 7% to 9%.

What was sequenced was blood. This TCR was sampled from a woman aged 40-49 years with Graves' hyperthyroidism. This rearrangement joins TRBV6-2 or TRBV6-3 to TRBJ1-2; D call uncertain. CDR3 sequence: CASSYEARGYTF. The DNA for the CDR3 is TGTGCCAGCAGTTACGAGGCGAGGGGCTACACCTTC.